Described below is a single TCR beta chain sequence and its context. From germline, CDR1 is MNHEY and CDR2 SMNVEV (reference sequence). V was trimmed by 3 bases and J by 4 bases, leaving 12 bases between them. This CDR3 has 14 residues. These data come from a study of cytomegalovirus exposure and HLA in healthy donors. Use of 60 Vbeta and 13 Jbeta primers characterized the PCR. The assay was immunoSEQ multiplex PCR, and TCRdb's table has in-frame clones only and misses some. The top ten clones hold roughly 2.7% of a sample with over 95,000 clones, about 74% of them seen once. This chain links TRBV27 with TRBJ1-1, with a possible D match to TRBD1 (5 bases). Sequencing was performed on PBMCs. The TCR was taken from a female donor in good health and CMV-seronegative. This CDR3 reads CASSFSGGSTEAFF. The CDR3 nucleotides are TGTGCCAGCAGTTTTAGTGGGGGGTCCACTGAAGCTTTCTTT.